This T cell receptor (beta chain) comes out of a study of blood T cell repertoires in COVID-19. Generated by immunoSEQ multiplex PCR, the TCRdb table keeps only in-frame clones and is missing some. The sample gives about 130,000 clones, approximately 80% of which show up once; over 15% is in the top ten. A single count supports this clone. J was trimmed by 7 bases and V by 2 bases; bases with no gene match: 4. The CDR3 consists of 13 residues. This receptor was obtained from an older man with acute or convalescent COVID-19. The sample taken for sequencing was peripheral blood. The J gene is TRBJ1-2, the V gene TRBV12-3 or TRBV12-4; TRBD1 agrees at 7 bases. CDR3 sequence: CASSLSRGFGYTF. The CDR3 DNA sequence: TGTGCCAGCAGTTTATCCAGGGGGTTTGGCTACACCTTC.